The 28 T cell receptor beta chains listed next were all sequenced from one sample in a study of blood T cell repertoires in COVID-19. TCRdb's copy holds only in-frame clones and misses some; the assay was immunoSEQ multiplex PCR. The table has about 150,000 clones, roughly four fifths seen once; the top ten hold nearly 3.5%. Sequences were obtained from PBMCs or T cells enriched from blood (not recorded which). These receptors all stem from a woman in her 50s with acute COVID-19.

The chain employs TRBV4-2 and TRBJ2-3; TRBD2 agrees at 9 bases. The CDR3 is 17 amino acids. V lost 3 bases, J lost 5 bases, and 12 bases stayed unmatched. Germline V gene sequence: CDR1 LGHNA, CDR2 YNFKEQ. CDR3 in amino acids: CASSQFAGAGGVDTQYF. In DNA form, the CDR3 reads TGTGCCAGCAGCCAGTTCGCCGGGGCGGGAGGGGTAGATACGCAGTATTTT.

This rearrangement joins TRBV7-9 to TRBJ1-1; D is unresolved. Looked up from germline, CDR1 is SEHNR and CDR2 is FQNEAQ (reference sequence). Trimming stripped 4 bases from V and 3 bases from J, with 12 bases between. The CDR3 spans 14 residues. The CDR3 is CASSWAMGDTEAFF. Written as DNA, the CDR3 is TGTGCCAGCAGCTGGGCGATGGGTGACACTGAAGCTTTCTTT.

The chain combines TRBV19 with TRBJ1-1, with 11 bases that match TRBD1. V was clipped by 4 bases and J by 3 bases; unmatched bases: 7. The CDR3 has 16 amino acids. CDR1 is LNHDA, CDR2 SQIVND, per germline (reference sequence). The CDR3 loop reads CASSTGTGGLYTEAFF. The CDR3 DNA sequence: TGTGCCAGTAGTACCGGGACAGGGGGTTTGTACACTGAAGCTTTCTTT.

The CDR3 DNA reads as TGTGCCAGCAGCTCGGACAGGGGGCATGAAAAACTGTTTTTT. Translated, it gives CASSSDRGHEKLFF. The chain links TRBV11-2 to TRBJ1-4; 11 bases are shared with TRBD1. Germline V CDR1 and CDR2: SGHAT, FQNNGV. CDR3 size: 14 residues. J was trimmed by 6 bases and V by 4 bases; bases with no gene match: 1.

The CDR3 sequence: CASSGRQGNNNEQFF. CDR3 coding DNA: TGTGCCAGCAGCGGTAGACAGGGGAACAACAATGAGCAGTTCTTC. The V gene is TRBV9, the J gene TRBJ2-1; 8 bases line up with TRBD1. This CDR3 has 15 amino acids. The junction had 7 bases not matched to a gene; V was cut back by 3 bases and J by 5 bases. The germline CDR1 and CDR2 sequences are SGDLS and YYNGEE.

This clone was observed a single time. V usage is TRBV11-3 and J usage is TRBJ2-1; TRBD2 matches at 7 bases. Trimming removed 3 bases from V and 4 bases from J; junction bases left unmatched: 0. The CDR3 totals 13 residues. Germline V lookup: CDR1 SGHNT, CDR2 YENEEA. Here the CDR3 reads CASSLGGYNEQFF. The CDR3 DNA reads TGTGCCAGCAGCTTGGGAGGGTACAATGAGCAGTTCTTC.

The rearrangement joins TRBV19 to TRBJ1-1; D ambiguous. From germline, CDR1 is LNHDA and CDR2 SQIVND (reference sequence). V was pared by 0 bases and J by 4 bases, with 6 bases between. The CDR3 spans 13 residues. This chain's CDR3 is CASSIETTTEAFF. DNA for the CDR3: TGTGCCAGTAGTATAGAGACAACCACTGAAGCTTTCTTT.

The chain employs TRBV10-3 and TRBJ2-1; possibly TRBD1 for D (5 bases). The V end was cut by 2 bases, the J end by 4 bases, with 15 bases between. The CDR3 loop spans 16 amino acids. Germline lookup yields CDR1 ENHRY and CDR2 SYGVKD. The CDR3 DNA sequence: TGTGCCATCAGTGAGGATGACAGCAACCTTTACAATGAGCAGTTCTTC. This gives the protein CAISEDDSNLYNEQFF.

The chain uses TRBV15 and TRBJ1-2; 7 nucleotides align to TRBD1. V gave up 6 bases and J gave up 8 bases; unmatched junction bases: 9. Germline loops: CDR1 LNHNV, CDR2 YYDKDF (reference sequence). This CDR3 contains 13 residues. The CDR3 DNA follows: TGTGCCACCAGTCGTAGGGGGCGAGAAGGCTACACCTTC. Translation gives CATSRRGREGYTF.

This clone was found once. The chain joins TRBV12-5 to TRBJ2-3; the D is unclear. V lost 2 bases and J 8 bases, leaving 5 bases between the germline ends. Per the germline V gene, CDR1 is LGHNT and CDR2 is FRNRAP. The CDR3 runs 11 residues. The DNA for the CDR3 is TGTGCTAGTGGTTTGCTACCTACGCAGTATTTT. It encodes CASGLLPTQYF.

V is TRBV5-5 and J is TRBJ2-5; 12 nucleotides line up with TRBD2. Germline CDR1 and CDR2: SGHKS and YYEKEE (reference sequence). V lost 4 bases to trimming and J lost 5 bases; unmatched junction nucleotides: 6. This CDR3 has 15 residues. The CDR3 region is CASSRGLAGMETQYF. The CDR3, as DNA: TGTGCCAGCAGCCGCGGACTAGCGGGAATGGAGACCCAGTACTTC.

The chain employs TRBV5-1 and TRBJ2-1; possible D gene TRBD2, 6 bases. This CDR3 comprises 15 residues. Trimming cost V 0 bases and J 8 bases, with 15 bases left between them. CDR1 and CDR2 from the germline V gene are SGHRS and YFSETQ. The CDR3 loop is CASSLVSRDGDEQFF. The DNA of the CDR3 is TGCGCCAGCAGCTTGGTTTCGCGGGACGGGGATGAGCAGTTCTTC.

J is TRBJ2-1 and V is TRBV3-1 (or the pseudogene TRBV3-2), with 13 bases identical to TRBD2. Germline lookup yields CDR1 LGHDT and CDR2 YNNKEL (reference sequence). V dropped 1 base and J dropped 9; count of bases not matched to a gene: 3. This CDR3 has 15 residues. The CDR3 DNA reads as TGTGCCAGCAGCCAAGCACTAGCGGGAGGGGGTGAGCAGTTCTTC. This encodes CASSQALAGGGEQFF.

The chain links TRBV19 to TRBJ1-2; 9 nucleotides match TRBD1. V lost 5 bases, J lost 4 bases, and 8 bases stayed unmatched. CDR1 is LNHDA, CDR2 SQIVND, per germline (reference sequence). The CDR3 extends over 15 amino acids. Here the CDR3 DNA reads TGTGCCAGTAGTCCCAGGACAGGGGTGGTCTATGGCTACACCTTC. This sequence encodes CASSPRTGVVYGYTF.

The gene calls are TRBV20-1 and TRBJ2-1; TRBD2 is a possible D gene (6 bases). The length of the CDR3 is 15 residues. V lost 3 bases and J lost 7, with 19 bases in between. Germline V CDR1 and CDR2: DFQATT, SNEGSKA (reference sequence). The CDR3 is CSASTRDSGSNEQFF. CDR3 DNA sequence: TGCAGTGCTAGTACGCGGGACTCCGGGTCGAATGAGCAGTTCTTC.

The CDR3 loop reads CASSPRSPRRAYEQYF. In DNA, the CDR3 is TGTGCCAGCAGCCCCCGGAGCCCACGGAGAGCCTACGAGCAGTACTTC. This chain uses TRBV11-2 with TRBJ2-7; D is ambiguous. The CDR3 extends over 16 amino acids. CDR1 is SGHAT and CDR2 is FQNNGV in the germline V gene. Trimming left V 5 bases short and J 2 bases short, with 19 bases between.

The chain has TRBV5-1 and TRBJ2-3; TRBD1 matches at 7 bases. The CDR3 has 13 residues. Trimming cost V 4 bases and J 6 bases; bases outside gene matches: 5. Germline CDR1 is SGHRS and CDR2 is YFSETQ. The CDR3 nucleotides are TGCGCCAGCAGCGGACAGGTCGGCGATACGCAGTATTTT. The encoded protein is CASSGQVGDTQYF.

This clone has only one observation. The chain uses TRBV9 and TRBJ2-3, with 7 bases aligning to TRBD2. The germline V gene has CDR1 SGDLS and CDR2 YYNGEE. Trimming cost V 6 bases and J 2 bases; bases outside gene matches: 6. This CDR3 has 14 amino acids. The CDR3, as DNA: TGTGCCAGCACCCTAGCGGCCTACACAGATACGCAGTATTTT. As protein: CASTLAAYTDTQYF.

The chain employs TRBV30 and TRBJ1-2, with 11 bases lining up with TRBD1. V trimming: 5 bases; J trimming: 10 bases; junction bases outside the gene matches: 6. This CDR3 has 12 residues. Germline V gene lookup returns CDR1 GTSNPN and CDR2 SVGIG (reference sequence). This CDR3 is CAWGWGQGVYTF. In DNA form, the CDR3 reads TGTGCCTGGGGTTGGGGACAGGGGGTCTACACCTTC. The whole variable domain, remainder taken from reference TRBV30 and TRBJ1-2, is SQTIHQWPATLVQPVGSPLSLECTVEGTSNPNLYWYRQAAGRGLQLLFYSVGIGQISSEVPQNLSASRPQDRQFILSSKKLLLSDSGFYLCAWGWGQGVYTFGSGTRLTVV.

The chain recombines TRBV18 with TRBJ2-7, with TRBD2 as a possible D gene (6 bases). The CDR3 extends over 15 amino acids. Per germline, CDR1 KGHSH and CDR2 LQKENI. V was cut by 4 bases and J by 0 bases, with 13 bases left in between. The CDR3 protein is CASSLGTDSSYEQYF. DNA for the CDR3: TGTGCCAGCTCACTCGGGACTGATAGCTCCTACGAGCAGTACTTC. The variable domain in full, with the rest retrieved from reference TRBV18 and TRBJ2-7, is NAGVMQNPRHLVRRRGQEARLRCSPMKGHSHVYWYRQLPEEGLKFMVYLQKENIIDESGMPKERFSAEFPKEGPSILRIQQVVRGDSAAYFCASSLGTDSSYEQYFGPGTRLTVT.

The sample holds one count of this clone. V gene TRBV30 combines with J gene TRBJ1-4; a weak D match, TRBD1 (6 bases). There are 14 residues in the CDR3. Trimming left V 0 bases short and J 6 bases short, with 11 bases between. Germline assignment: CDR1 GTSNPN and CDR2 SVGIG (reference sequence). CDR3 residues: CAWSVTGTYEKLFF. The DNA for the CDR3 is TGTGCCTGGAGTGTGACAGGTACCTATGAAAAACTGTTTTTT.

The J gene is TRBJ2-2, the V gene TRBV5-8, with TRBD1 matching over 9 bases. Germline V gives CDR1 SGHTS, CDR2 YDEGEE. This CDR3 region has 16 residues. V dropped 7 bases and J dropped 2; count of bases not matched to a gene: 9. The CDR3 reads CASHDRQGVNTGELFF. For the CDR3, the DNA is TGTGCCAGCCATGATAGACAGGGGGTTAACACCGGGGAGCTGTTTTTT.

The J gene is TRBJ2-1, the V gene TRBV7-3, with 7 bases identical to TRBD2. V trimming: 3 bases; J trimming: 3 bases; junction bases outside the gene matches: 5. The CDR3 extends over 15 amino acids. The germline gives CDR1 SGHTA, CDR2 FQGTGA. The CDR3 here is CASSLAGVNYNEQFF. Written as DNA, the CDR3 is TGTGCCAGCAGCTTGGCGGGGGTCAACTACAATGAGCAGTTCTTC.

The rearrangement joins TRBV7-9 to TRBJ2-7; 9 bases agree with TRBD2. V was pared by 5 bases and J by 4 bases, with 15 bases of the junction left unmatched. Germline-derived CDR1 and CDR2 are SEHNR and FQNEAQ (reference sequence). This CDR3 spans 17 amino acids. As DNA, the CDR3 is TGTGCCAGCAGCGGGGGTATGAATAGCGGGAGTTTTTACGAGCAGTACTTC. It translates to CASSGGMNSGSFYEQYF.

The chain employs TRBV6-2 or TRBV6-3 and TRBJ2-1; TRBD2 is a possible D gene (5 bases). The CDR3 totals 13 residues. The V gene lost 5 bases and the J gene lost 9 bases, with 14 bases spanning the gap. In germline, CDR1 is MNHEY, CDR2 SVGEGT. The CDR3 is CASSRDTRGEQFF. The CDR3 DNA is TGTGCCAGCAGTCGAGACACTAGAGGTGAGCAGTTCTTC.

The V and J genes are TRBV18 and TRBJ1-1, with 10 positions matching TRBD1. The CDR3 is made up of 15 amino acids. CDR1 is KGHSH and CDR2 is LQKENI in the germline V gene. Trimming took 3 bases from V and 2 from J; bases not matched to a gene: 3. The CDR3 region is CASSPKTGGNTEAFF. The CDR3 coding sequence is TGTGCCAGCTCACCTAAGACAGGGGGCAACACTGAAGCTTTCTTT.

V usage is TRBV5-1 and J usage is TRBJ2-3, with D possibly TRBD2 on 6 matching bases. Trimming cost V 7 bases and J 3 bases, with 9 bases left between them. The CDR3 contains 12 residues. CDR1 SGHRS and CDR2 YFSETQ come from the germline V gene. CDR3 amino acids: CASRRGTDTQYF. The CDR3, as DNA: TGCGCCAGCCGCCGGGGGACAGATACGCAGTATTTT.

The rearrangement joins TRBV4-1 to TRBJ2-3, with TRBD2 identical over 10 bases. Germline V lookup: CDR1 MGHRA, CDR2 YSYEKL. This CDR3 region has 17 residues. V was clipped by 1 base and J by 2 bases; unmatched bases: 6. CDR3 sequence (DNA): TGCGCCAGCAGCCAAGGGCTAGCGGGAGTTAACACAGATACGCAGTATTTT. Translation gives CASSQGLAGVNTDTQYF.